This TCR beta chain was retrieved from a study of cytomegalovirus exposure and HLA in healthy donors. The wider study: From HLA-typed donors, an early data release held roughly 80 million unique TCRs.

Study observations and caveats: Exclusion applied to some V segments, including TRBV6-2 and TRBV6-3, as they were indistinguishable.

Primers included in the PCR were 60 Vbeta and 13 Jbeta primers. This table comes from immunoSEQ multiplex PCR, and its TCRdb copy is limited to in-frame clones, with some not included. Here the sample spans some 77,000 clones, around 79% being singletons. Per germline, CDR1 SQVTM and CDR2 ANQGSEA. This CDR3 has 13 residues. Deletions cut 5 bases from V and 2 bases from J, with 10 bases between. This clone has only one observation. Its antigen is unknown. The receptor was derived from a woman between 40 and 55 years old in good health and CMV-seropositive. J is TRBJ1-3 and V is TRBV29-1, with D unresolved. The specimen sequenced was PBMCs. The CDR3 DNA is TGCAGCGTTTCGGGGTTCGCTGGAAACACCATATATTTT. It encodes CSVSGFAGNTIYF.